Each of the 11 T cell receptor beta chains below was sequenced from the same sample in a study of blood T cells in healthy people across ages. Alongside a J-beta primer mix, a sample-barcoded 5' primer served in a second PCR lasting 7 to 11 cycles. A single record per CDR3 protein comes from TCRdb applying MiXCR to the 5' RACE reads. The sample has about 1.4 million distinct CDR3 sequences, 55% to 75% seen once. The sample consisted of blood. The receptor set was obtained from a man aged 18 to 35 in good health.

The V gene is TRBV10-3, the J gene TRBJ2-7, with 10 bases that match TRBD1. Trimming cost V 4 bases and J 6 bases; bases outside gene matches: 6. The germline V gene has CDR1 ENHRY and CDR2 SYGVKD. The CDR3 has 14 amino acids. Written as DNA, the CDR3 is TGTGCCATCAGTGTGCGGGACAGGGGTTTCGAGCAGTACTTC. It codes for CAISVRDRGFEQYF.

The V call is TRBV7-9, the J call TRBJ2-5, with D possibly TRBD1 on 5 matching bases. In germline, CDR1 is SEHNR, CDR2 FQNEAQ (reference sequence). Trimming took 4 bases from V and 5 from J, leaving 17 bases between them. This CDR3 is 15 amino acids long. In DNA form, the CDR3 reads TGTGCCAGCAGCTCGACAGTTGAGGTCGGGGAGACCCAGTACTTC. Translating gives CASSSTVEVGETQYF. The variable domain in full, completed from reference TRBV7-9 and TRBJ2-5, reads DTGVSQNPRHKITKRGQNVTFRCDPISEHNRLYWYRQTLGQGPEFLTYFQNEAQLEKSRLLSDRFSAERPKGSFSTLEIQRTEQGDSAMYLCASSSTVEVGETQYFGPGTRLLVL.

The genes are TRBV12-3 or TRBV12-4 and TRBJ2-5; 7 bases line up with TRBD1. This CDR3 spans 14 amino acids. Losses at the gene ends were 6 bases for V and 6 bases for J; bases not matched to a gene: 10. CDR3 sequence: CASRAKNRGQTQYF. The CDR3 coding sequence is TGTGCCAGCAGGGCAAAGAACAGGGGACAGACCCAGTACTTC.

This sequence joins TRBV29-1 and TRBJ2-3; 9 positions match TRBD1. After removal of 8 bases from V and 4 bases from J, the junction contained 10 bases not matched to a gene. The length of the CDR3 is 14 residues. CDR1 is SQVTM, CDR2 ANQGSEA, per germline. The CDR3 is CSSNRGHAPDTQYF. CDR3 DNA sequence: TGCAGCTCGAACAGGGGGCATGCCCCAGATACGCAGTATTTT.

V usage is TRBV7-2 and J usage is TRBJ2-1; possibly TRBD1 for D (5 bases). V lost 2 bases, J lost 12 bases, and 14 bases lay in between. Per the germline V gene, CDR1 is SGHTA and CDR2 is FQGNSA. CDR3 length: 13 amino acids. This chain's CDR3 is CASSLLGREGQFF. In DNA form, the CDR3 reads TGTGCCAGCAGCTTACTAGGCAGGGAAGGGCAGTTCTTC.

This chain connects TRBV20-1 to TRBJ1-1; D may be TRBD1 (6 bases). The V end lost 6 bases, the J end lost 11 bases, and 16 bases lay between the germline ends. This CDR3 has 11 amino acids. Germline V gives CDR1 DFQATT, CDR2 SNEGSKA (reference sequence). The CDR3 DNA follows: TGCAGTGCCGGGACATCCTGGGAGGCTTTCTTT. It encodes CSAGTSWEAFF.

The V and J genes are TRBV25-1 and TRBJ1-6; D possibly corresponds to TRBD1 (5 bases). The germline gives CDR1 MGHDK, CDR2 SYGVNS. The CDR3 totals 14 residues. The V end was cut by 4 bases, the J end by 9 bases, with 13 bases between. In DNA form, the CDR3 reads TGTGCCAGCAGTGGGGGGTTACCGCTTTCACCCCTCCACTTT. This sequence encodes CASSGGLPLSPLHF.

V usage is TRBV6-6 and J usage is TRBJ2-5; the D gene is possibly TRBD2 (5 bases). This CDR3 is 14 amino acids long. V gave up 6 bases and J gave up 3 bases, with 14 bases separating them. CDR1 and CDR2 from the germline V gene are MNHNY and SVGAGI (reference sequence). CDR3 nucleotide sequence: TGTGCCAGCAGCCCTTGGACGGGGAAAGAGACCCAGTACTTC. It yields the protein CASSPWTGKETQYF.

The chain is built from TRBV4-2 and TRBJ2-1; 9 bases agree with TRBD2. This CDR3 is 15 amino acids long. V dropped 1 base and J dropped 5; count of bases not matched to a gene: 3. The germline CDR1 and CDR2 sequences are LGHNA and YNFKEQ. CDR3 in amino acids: CASSQVAGDHNEQFF. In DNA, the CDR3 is TGTGCCAGCAGCCAAGTAGCGGGGGATCACAATGAGCAGTTCTTC.

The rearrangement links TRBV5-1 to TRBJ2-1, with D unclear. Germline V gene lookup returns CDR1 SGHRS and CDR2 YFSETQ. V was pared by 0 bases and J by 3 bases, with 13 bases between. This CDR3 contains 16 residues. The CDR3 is CASSLGWQSNYNEQFF. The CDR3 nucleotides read TGCGCCAGCAGCTTGGGTTGGCAGAGTAACTACAATGAGCAGTTCTTC. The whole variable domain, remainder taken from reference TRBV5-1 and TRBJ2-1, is KAGVTQTPRYLIKTRGQQVTLSCSPISGHRSVSWYQQTPGQGLQFLFEYFSETQRNKGNFPGRFSGRQFSNSRSEMNVSTLELGDSALYLCASSLGWQSNYNEQFFGPGTRLTVL.

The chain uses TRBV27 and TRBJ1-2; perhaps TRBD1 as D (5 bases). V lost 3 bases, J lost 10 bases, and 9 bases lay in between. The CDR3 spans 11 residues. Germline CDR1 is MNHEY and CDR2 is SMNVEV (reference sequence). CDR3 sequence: CASSFGGDYTF. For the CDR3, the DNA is TGTGCCAGCAGTTTCGGGGGGGACTACACCTTC.